This is a list of T cell receptor beta chains from one sample in a study of T-cell memory formation after mild COVID-19. TCRdb re-derived calls from the 5' RACE reads in MiXCR, one entry per CDR3 protein. This sample yields 250,000 to 300,000 distinct CDR3 sequences, of which about a sixth are seen a single time; roughly 24% belongs to the top ten. Sequenced sample: PBMCs or a T cell subset sorted from them (not recorded which). These receptors were obtained from a man between 18 and 35 years old who had mild COVID-19 (a few samples of this study predate the infection). Cell type and time point are not known. Each CDR3 is given with its conserved first and last residue. The D gene is left open where the match is weak. Expanded clones are given a class, and other clones once, few, many or no size at all.

D,J,V,size,DNA,CDR3
.,TRBJ2-5,TRBV5-6,few,TGTGCCAGCAGCTTCGGGGCGAAAGAGACCCAGTACTTC,CASSFGAKETQYF
TRBD1,TRBJ2-3,TRBV6-4,few,TGTGCCAGTCCGGGACAGGGGGTCTTCACAGATACGCAGTATTTT,CASPGQGVFTDTQYF
.,TRBJ1-2,TRBV6-5,few,TGTGCCAGCAGTTACGGGGGCAGCTATGGCTACACCTTC,CASSYGGSYGYTF
TRBD1,TRBJ1-2,TRBV24-1,.,TGTGCCACCAGTGATCCTACAGGGGCCGGCTACACCTTC,CATSDPTGAGYTF
.,TRBJ2-7,TRBV5-1,.,TGCGCCAGCAGCTCCGGCGCTAGCGAGCAGTACTTC,CASSSGASEQYF
TRBD2,TRBJ2-5,TRBV7-2,few,TGTGCCAGCAGCCCGCCCGGGACTAGCGGGGGGTTGAAGACCCAGTACTTC,CASSPPGTSGGLKTQYF
TRBD2,TRBJ2-7,TRBV5-5,.,TGTGCCAGCAGCCCTATTACTAGCGGGGGGACCTACGAGCAGTACTTC,CASSPITSGGTYEQYF
TRBD2,TRBJ2-3,TRBV20-1,few,TGCAGTGCTGGGGCGGGACTAGCGGCCACAGATACGCAGTATTTT,CSAGAGLAATDTQYF
.,TRBJ2-2,TRBV7-3,.,TGTGCCAGCAGCTTAGGGGCGGCGAACACCGGGGAGCTGTTTTTT,CASSLGAANTGELFF
TRBD2,TRBJ2-3,TRBV2,few,TGTGCCAGCAGTCAAAAGCGGGGGGGCCCAGATACGCAGTATTTT,CASSQKRGGPDTQYF
.,TRBJ1-1,TRBV7-2,.,TGTGCCAGCAGCTTAGTGGACAACACTGAAGCTTTCTTT,CASSLVDNTEAFF
.,TRBJ2-5,TRBV4-2,few,TGTGCCAGCAGCCCCGGACCGAGCTTTAAGGAGACCCAGTACTTC,CASSPGPSFKETQYF
TRBD2,TRBJ2-3,TRBV9,.,TGTGCCAGCAGCGTAGGCCCTAGCGGGGTTCTCCAAGATACGCAGTATTTT,CASSVGPSGVLQDTQYF
TRBD2,TRBJ2-3,TRBV7-2,few,TGTGCCAGCAGCACTGGCAGGACTAGCGGGGGTCCCGCAGATACGCAGTATTTT,CASSTGRTSGGPADTQYF
TRBD1,TRBJ1-2,TRBV18,few,TGTGCCAGCTCACCACTGACAGGGAGCTATGGCTACACCTTC,CASSPLTGSYGYTF
TRBD2,TRBJ2-2,TRBV4-1,.,TGCGCCAGCAGGCCCGGGGGGGCCATCACCGGGGAGCTGTTTTTT,CASRPGGAITGELFF
TRBD1,TRBJ2-1,TRBV4-2,.,TGTGCCAGCAGCCAAGAAGCCACAGGGGGCTCGAATGAGCAGTTCTTC,CASSQEATGGSNEQFF